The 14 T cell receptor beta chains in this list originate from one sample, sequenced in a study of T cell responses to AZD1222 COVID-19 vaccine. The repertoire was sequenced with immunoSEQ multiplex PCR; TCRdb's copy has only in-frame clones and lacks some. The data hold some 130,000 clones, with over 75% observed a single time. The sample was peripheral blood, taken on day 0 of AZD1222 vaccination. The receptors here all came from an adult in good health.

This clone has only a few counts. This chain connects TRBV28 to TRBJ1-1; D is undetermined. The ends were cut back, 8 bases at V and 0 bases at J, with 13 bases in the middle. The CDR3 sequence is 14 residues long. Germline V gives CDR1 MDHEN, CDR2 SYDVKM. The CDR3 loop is CASLGSPMNTEAFF. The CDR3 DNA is TGTGCCAGCCTCGGGAGTCCCATGAACACTGAAGCTTTCTTT. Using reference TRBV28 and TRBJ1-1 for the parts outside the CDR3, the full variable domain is DVKVTQSSRYLVKRTGEKVFLECVQDMDHENMFWYRQDPGLGLRLIYFSYDVKMKEKGDIPEGYSVSREKKERFSLILESASTNQTSMYLCASLGSPMNTEAFFGQGTRLTVV.

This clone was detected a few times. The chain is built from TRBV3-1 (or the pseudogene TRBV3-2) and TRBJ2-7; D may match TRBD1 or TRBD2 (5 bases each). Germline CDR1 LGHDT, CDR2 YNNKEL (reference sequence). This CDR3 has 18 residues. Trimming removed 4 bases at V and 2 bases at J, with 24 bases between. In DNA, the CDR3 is TGTGCCAGCAGCCTATCAGGATACTCGGGGCCGAGTGCCTACGAGCAGTACTTC. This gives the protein CASSLSGYSGPSAYEQYF.

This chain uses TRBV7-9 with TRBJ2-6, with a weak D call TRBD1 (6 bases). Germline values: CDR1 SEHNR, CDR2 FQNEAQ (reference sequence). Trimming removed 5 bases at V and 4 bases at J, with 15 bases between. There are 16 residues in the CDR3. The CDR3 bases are TGTGCCAGCAGCGAAGACAACAGGGCAGGGGCCAACGTCCTGACTTTC. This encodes CASSEDNRAGANVLTF.

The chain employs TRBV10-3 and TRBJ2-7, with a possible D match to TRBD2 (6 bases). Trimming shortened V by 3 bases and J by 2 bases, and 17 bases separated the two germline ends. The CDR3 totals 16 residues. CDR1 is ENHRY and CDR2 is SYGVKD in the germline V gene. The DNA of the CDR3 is TGTGCCATCAGTGAACCCGCGGGGCCGGGCCCCTACGAGCAGTACTTC. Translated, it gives CAISEPAGPGPYEQYF.

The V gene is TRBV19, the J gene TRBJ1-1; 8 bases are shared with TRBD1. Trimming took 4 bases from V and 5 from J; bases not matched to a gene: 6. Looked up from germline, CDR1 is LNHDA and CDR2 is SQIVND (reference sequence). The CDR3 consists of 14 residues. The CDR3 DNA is TGTGCCAGTAGTAAGGGACAGGTACTTACTGAAGCTTTCTTT. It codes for CASSKGQVLTEAFF. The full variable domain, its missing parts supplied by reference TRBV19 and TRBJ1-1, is DGGITQSPKYLFRKEGQNVTLSCEQNLNHDAMYWYRQDPGQGLRLIYYSQIVNDFQKGDIAEGYSVSREKKESFPLTVTSAQKNPTAFYLCASSKGQVLTEAFFGQGTRLTVV.

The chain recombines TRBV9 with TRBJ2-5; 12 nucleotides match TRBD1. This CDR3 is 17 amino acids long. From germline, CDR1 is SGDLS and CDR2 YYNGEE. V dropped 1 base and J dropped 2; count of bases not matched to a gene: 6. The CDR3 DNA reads TGTGCCAGCAGCGTATCCGGGACAGGGGGCATGCAAGAGACCCAGTACTTC. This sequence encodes CASSVSGTGGMQETQYF.

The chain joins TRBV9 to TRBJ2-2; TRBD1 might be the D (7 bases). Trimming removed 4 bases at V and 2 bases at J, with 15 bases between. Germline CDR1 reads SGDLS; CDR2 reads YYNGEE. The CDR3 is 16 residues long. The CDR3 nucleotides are TGTGCCAGCAGCCCGCAGACAGGGACTAACACCGGGGAGCTGTTTTTT. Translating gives CASSPQTGTNTGELFF.

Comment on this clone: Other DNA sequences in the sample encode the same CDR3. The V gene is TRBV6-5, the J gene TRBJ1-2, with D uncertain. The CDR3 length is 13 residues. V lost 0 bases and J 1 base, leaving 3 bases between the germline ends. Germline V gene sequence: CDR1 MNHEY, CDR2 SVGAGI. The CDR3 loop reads CASSYSNNYGYTF. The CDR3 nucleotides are TGTGCCAGCAGTTACTCGAATAACTATGGCTACACCTTC.

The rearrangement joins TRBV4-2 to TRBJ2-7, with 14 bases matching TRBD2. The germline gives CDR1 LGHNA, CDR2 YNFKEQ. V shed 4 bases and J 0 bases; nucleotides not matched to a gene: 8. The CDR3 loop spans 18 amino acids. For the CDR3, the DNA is TGTGCCAGCAGCCTCCGGACTAGCGGGAGGACACTCTCCTACGAGCAGTACTTC. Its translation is CASSLRTSGRTLSYEQYF.

The CDR3 DNA reads as TGTGCCAGCAGCCAAGTCCGGAACTATGGCTACACCTTC. Translation gives CASSQVRNYGYTF. V usage is TRBV3-1 (or the pseudogene TRBV3-2) and J usage is TRBJ1-2; D not certain. The germline CDR1 and CDR2 sequences are LGHDT and YNNKEL (reference sequence). V was clipped by 1 base and J by 2 bases, with 5 bases between them. The CDR3 is made up of 13 amino acids.

As DNA, the CDR3 is TGTGCCAGCAGTTTCCTAGGACGGATTGAAGCTTTCTTT. It codes for CASSFLGRIEAFF. The genes are TRBV6-5 and TRBJ1-1; D ambiguous. Per germline, CDR1 MNHEY and CDR2 SVGAGI. This CDR3 is 13 amino acids long. Trimming removed 4 bases at V and 7 bases at J, with 13 bases between.

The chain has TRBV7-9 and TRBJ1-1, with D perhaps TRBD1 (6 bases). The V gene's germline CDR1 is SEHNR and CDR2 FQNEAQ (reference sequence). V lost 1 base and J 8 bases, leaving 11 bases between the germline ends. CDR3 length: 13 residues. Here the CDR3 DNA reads TGTGCCAGCAGCTTAGACAGGGCAAGAGAAGCTTTCTTT. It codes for CASSLDRAREAFF.

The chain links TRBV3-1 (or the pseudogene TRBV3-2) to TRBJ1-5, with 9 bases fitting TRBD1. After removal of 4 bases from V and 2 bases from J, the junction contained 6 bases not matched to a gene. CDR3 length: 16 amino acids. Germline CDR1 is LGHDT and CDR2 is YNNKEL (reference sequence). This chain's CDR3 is CASSRATGGRNQPQHF. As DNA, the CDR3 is TGTGCCAGCAGCCGTGCCACAGGGGGCCGCAATCAGCCCCAGCATTTT.

CDR3 region: CATSDWTGSKLFF. The CDR3 DNA is TGTGCCACCAGTGATTGGACAGGTTCGAAACTGTTTTTT. The chain carries TRBV24-1 and TRBJ1-4, with 7 nucleotides matching TRBD1. This CDR3 spans 13 amino acids. V was clipped by 2 bases and J by 11 bases; unmatched bases: 4. Germline CDR1 KGHDR, CDR2 SFDVKD.